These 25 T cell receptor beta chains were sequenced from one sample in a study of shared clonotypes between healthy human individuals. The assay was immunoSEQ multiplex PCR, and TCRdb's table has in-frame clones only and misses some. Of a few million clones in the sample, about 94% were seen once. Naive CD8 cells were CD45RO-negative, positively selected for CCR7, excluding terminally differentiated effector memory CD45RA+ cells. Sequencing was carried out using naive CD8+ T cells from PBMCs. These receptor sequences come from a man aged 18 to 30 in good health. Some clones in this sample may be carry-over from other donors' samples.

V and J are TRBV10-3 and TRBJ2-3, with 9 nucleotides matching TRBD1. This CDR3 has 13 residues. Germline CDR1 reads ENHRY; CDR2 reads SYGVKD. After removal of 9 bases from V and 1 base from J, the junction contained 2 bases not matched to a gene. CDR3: CAMRDRGTDTQYF. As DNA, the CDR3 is TGTGCCATGCGGGACAGGGGCACAGATACGCAGTATTTT.

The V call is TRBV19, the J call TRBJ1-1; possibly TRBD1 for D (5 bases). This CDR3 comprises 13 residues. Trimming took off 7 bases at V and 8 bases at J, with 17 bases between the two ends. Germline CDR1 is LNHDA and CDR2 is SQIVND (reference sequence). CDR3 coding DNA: TGTGCCAGTACCCCCAGCAGGGTAGAGGAAGCTTTCTTT. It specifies CASTPSRVEEAFF. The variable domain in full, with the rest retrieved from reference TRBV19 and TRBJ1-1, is DGGITQSPKYLFRKEGQNVTLSCEQNLNHDAMYWYRQDPGQGLRLIYYSQIVNDFQKGDIAEGYSVSREKKESFPLTVTSAQKNPTAFYLCASTPSRVEEAFFGQGTRLTVV.

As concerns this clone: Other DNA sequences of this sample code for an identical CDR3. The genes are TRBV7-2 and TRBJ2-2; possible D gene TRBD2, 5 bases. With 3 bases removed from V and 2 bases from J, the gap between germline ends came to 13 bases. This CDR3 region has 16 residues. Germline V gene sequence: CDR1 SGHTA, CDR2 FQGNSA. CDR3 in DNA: TGTGCCAGCAGCTTCCCCAGGACTGGCAACACCGGGGAGCTGTTTTTT. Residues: CASSFPRTGNTGELFF.

Here the CDR3 DNA reads TGTGCCAGCAGTTTCGGACAGCATACCTCCTACGAGCAGTACTTC. Protein product: CASSFGQHTSYEQYF. The chain recombines TRBV27 with TRBJ2-7, with D tentatively TRBD1 (6 bases). Germline CDR1 and CDR2: MNHEY and SMNVEV (reference sequence). The CDR3 loop spans 15 amino acids. Trimming took 3 bases from V and 0 from J, leaving 12 bases between them.

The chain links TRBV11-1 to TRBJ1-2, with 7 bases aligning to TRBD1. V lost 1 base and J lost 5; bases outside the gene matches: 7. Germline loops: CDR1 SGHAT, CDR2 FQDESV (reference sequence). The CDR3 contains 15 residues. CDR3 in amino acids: CASSLGSGTDYGYTF. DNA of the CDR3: TGTGCCAGCAGCTTAGGGTCCGGGACAGATTATGGCTACACCTTC.

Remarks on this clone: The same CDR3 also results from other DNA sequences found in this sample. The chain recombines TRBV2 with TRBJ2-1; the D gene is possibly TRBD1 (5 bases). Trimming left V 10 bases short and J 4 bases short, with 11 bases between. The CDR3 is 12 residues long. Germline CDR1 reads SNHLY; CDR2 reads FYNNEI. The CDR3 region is CATQGPYNEQFF. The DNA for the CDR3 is TGTGCCACCCAGGGCCCTTACAATGAGCAGTTCTTC.

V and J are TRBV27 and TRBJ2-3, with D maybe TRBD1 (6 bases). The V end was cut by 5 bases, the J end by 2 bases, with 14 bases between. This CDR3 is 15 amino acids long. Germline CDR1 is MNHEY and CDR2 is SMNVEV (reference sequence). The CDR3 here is CASSPPVGHTDTQYF. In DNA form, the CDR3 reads TGTGCCAGCAGTCCCCCGGTGGGACACACAGATACGCAGTATTTT.

CDR3 sequence: CASSISPGQGDYGYTF. In nucleotides, the CDR3 is TGTGCCAGCAGCATATCCCCGGGACAGGGCGACTATGGCTACACCTTC. This chain uses TRBV21-1 with TRBJ1-2; the D call in the table, TRBD1, was not verified against the DNA. TRBV21-1 is a listed pseudogene. The CDR3 is 16 amino acids.

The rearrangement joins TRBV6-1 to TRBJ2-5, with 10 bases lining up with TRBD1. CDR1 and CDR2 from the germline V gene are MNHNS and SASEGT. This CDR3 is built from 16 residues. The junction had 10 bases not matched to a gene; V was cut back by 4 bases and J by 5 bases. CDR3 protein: CASSARTGGYGETQYF. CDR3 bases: TGTGCCAGCAGTGCCCGGACAGGGGGGTATGGGGAGACCCAGTACTTC.

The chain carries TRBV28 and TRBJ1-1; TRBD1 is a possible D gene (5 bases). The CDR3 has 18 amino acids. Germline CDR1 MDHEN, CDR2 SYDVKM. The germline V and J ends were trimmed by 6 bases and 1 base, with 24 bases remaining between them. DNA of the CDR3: TGTGCCAGCAGACCGGTAATCTCGGGAGCTAGGGGGAACACTGAAGCTTTCTTT. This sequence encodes CASRPVISGARGNTEAFF. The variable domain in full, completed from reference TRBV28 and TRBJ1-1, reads DVKVTQSSRYLVKRTGEKVFLECVQDMDHENMFWYRQDPGLGLRLIYFSYDVKMKEKGDIPEGYSVSREKKERFSLILESASTNQTSMYLCASRPVISGARGNTEAFFGQGTRLTVV.

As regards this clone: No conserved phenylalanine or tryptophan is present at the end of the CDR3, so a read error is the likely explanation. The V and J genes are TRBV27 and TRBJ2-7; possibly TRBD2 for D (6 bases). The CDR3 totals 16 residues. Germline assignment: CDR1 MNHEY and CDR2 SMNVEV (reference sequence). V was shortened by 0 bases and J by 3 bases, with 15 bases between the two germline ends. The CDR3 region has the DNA TGTGCCAGCAGTTTATCGGCGGGACTGCAACTCTACGAGCAGTACCTC. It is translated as CASSLSAGLQLYEQYL.

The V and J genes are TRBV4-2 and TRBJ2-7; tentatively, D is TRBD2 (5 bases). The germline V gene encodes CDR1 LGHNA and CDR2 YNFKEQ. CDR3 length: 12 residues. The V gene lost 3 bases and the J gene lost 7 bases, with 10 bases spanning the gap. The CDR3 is CASSQRGYEQYF. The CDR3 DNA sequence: TGTGCCAGCAGCCAGCGAGGGTATGAGCAGTACTTC.

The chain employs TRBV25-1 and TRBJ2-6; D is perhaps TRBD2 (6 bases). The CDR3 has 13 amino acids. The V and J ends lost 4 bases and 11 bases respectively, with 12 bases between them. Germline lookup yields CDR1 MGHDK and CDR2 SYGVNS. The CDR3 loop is CASSAGGEDVLTF. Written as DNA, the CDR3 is TGTGCCAGCAGTGCCGGGGGAGAAGACGTCCTGACTTTC.

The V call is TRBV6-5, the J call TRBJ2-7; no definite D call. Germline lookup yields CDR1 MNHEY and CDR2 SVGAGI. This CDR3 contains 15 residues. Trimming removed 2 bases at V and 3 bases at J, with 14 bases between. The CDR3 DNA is TGTGCCAGCAGTTACCAAGGATCCTCCAGCTACGAGCAGTACTTC. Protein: CASSYQGSSSYEQYF.

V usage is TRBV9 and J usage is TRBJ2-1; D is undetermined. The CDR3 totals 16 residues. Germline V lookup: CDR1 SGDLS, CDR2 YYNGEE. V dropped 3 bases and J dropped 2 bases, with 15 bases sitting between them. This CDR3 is CASSGGPNRPYNEQFF. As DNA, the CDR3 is TGTGCCAGCAGCGGAGGACCCAACCGGCCCTACAATGAGCAGTTCTTC.

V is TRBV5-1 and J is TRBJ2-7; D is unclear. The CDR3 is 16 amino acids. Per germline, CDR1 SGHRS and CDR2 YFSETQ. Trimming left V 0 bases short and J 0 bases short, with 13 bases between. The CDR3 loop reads CASSLDVSRSSYEQYF. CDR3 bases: TGCGCCAGCAGCTTGGATGTGTCGAGAAGCTCCTACGAGCAGTACTTC.

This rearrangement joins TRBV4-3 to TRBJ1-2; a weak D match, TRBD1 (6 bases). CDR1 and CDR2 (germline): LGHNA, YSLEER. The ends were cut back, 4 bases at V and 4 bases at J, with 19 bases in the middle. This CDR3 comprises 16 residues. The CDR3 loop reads CASSPVAGAEAYGYTF. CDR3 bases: TGCGCCAGCAGCCCTGTCGCAGGGGCAGAAGCCTATGGCTACACCTTC.

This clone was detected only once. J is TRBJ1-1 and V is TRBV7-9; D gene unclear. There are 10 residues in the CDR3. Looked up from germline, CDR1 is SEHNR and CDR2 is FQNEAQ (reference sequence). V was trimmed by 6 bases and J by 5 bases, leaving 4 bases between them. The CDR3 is CASSETEAFF. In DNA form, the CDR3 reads TGTGCCAGCAGTGAAACTGAAGCTTTCTTT.

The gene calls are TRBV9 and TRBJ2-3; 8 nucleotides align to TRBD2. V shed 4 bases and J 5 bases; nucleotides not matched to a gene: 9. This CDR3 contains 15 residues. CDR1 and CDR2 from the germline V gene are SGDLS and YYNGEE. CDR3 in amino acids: CASSPSGRRLDTQYF. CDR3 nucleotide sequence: TGTGCCAGCAGCCCGAGCGGGAGAAGGTTAGATACGCAGTATTTT.

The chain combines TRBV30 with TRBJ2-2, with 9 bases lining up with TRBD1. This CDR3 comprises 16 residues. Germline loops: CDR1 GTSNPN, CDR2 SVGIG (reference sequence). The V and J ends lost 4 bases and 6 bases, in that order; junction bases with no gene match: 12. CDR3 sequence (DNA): TGTGCCTGGACCGGTTGGGGGACAGGGACCGCCGGGGAGCTGTTTTTT. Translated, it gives CAWTGWGTGTAGELFF.

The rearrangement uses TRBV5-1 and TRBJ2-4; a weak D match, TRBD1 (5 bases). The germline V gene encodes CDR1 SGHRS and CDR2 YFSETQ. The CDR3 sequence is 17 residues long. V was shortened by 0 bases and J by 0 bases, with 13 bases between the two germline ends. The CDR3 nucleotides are TGCGCCAGCAGCTTGGAGGGGATGCCCTTAGCCAAAAACATTCAGTACTTC. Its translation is CASSLEGMPLAKNIQYF.

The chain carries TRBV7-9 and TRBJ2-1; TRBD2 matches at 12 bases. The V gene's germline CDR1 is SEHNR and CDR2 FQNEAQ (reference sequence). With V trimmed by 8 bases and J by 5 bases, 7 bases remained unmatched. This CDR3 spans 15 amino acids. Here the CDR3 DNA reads TGTGCCAGCGGCCGACTAGCGGGAGTACACAATGAGCAGTTCTTC. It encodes CASGRLAGVHNEQFF.

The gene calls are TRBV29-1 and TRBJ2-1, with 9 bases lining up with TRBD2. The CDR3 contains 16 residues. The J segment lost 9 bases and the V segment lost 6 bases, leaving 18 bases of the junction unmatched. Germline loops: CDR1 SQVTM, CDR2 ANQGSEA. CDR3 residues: CSVAGIRLAGRGEQFF. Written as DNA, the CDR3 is TGCAGCGTAGCGGGCATACGGCTAGCGGGACGGGGTGAGCAGTTCTTC.

Written as DNA, the CDR3 is TGCGCCAGCACTTCGGGTCGGGCAACTAATGAAAAACTGTTTTTT. Translating it yields CASTSGRATNEKLFF. The rearrangement links TRBV10-2 to TRBJ1-4; D not resolved. Trimming pared 7 bases from V and 0 bases from J, leaving 12 bases between. Germline V gives CDR1 WSHSY, CDR2 SAAADI. This CDR3 region has 15 residues.

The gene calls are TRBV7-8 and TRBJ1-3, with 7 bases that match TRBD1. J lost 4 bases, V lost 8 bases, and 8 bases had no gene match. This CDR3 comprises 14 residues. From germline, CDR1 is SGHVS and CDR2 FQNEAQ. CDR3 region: CASESTGTGNTIYF. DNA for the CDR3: TGTGCCAGCGAATCGACAGGGACGGGAAACACCATATATTTT.